This passage covers 19 T cell receptor beta chains from one sample sequenced in a study of OX40 agonist ivuxolimab in advanced cancers. Library preparation used the immunoSEQ multiplex PCR assay. TCRdb stores this immuneACCESS table with in-frame sequences only. Part of the clones is absent; in the studies checked, under half of the shortfall reflects unresolved V genes, and no reason is known for the rest. The sample table contains some 86,000 clones; only one count was recorded for 75% to 95% of them. About 6.6% of the sample is held by the ten biggest clonotypes. The material was CD4+ or CD8+ T cells sorted from blood, obtained in a trial of the OX40 agonist ivuxolimab. Receptors were obtained from an adult with an advanced solid tumor such as melanoma, head and neck, liver or kidney cancer.

The chain combines TRBV28 with TRBJ1-6; possibly TRBD1 for D (6 bases). Germline values: CDR1 MDHEN, CDR2 SYDVKM. The germline V and J ends were trimmed by 8 bases and 7 bases, with 18 bases remaining between them. The CDR3 contains 15 residues. The CDR3: CASRSAEGGNSPLHF. In DNA form, the CDR3 reads TGTGCCAGCCGTTCCGCGGAGGGGGGAAATTCACCCCTCCACTTT.

The chain combines TRBV5-4 with TRBJ2-7; 10 positions match TRBD2. Germline CDR1 is SGHNT and CDR2 is YYREEE (reference sequence). After removal of 5 bases from V and 2 bases from J, the junction contained 10 bases not matched to a gene. CDR3 length equals 16 residues. The CDR3 sequence: CASSISPSGGTYEQYF. CDR3 DNA sequence: TGTGCCAGCAGTATTAGCCCTAGCGGGGGAACCTACGAGCAGTACTTC.

The chain links TRBV2 to TRBJ2-6; possible D gene TRBD2, 5 bases. The CDR3 covers 20 residues. Trimming removed 6 bases at V and 0 bases at J, with 24 bases between. The V gene's germline CDR1 is SNHLY and CDR2 FYNNEI. CDR3 residues: CASSAPGLKKRYSGANVLTF. CDR3 nucleotide sequence: TGTGCCAGCAGCGCGCCGGGCCTAAAAAAGCGGTACTCTGGGGCCAACGTCCTGACTTTC.

V and J are TRBV2 and TRBJ1-6; D is undetermined. Trimming pared 4 bases from V and 6 bases from J, leaving 7 bases between. CDR1 is SNHLY and CDR2 is FYNNEI in the germline V gene. The CDR3 spans 13 residues. The CDR3 nucleotides read TGTGCCAGCAGTGGCGCCAGTAATTCACCCCTCCACTTT. It specifies CASSGASNSPLHF.

The J gene is TRBJ1-3, the V gene TRBV5-1; D not certain. Germline V gives CDR1 SGHRS, CDR2 YFSETQ. Trimming shortened V by 4 bases and J by 0 bases, and 8 bases separated the two germline ends. The CDR3 consists of 14 residues. This chain's CDR3 is CASSPGNSGNTIYF. The CDR3 DNA reads as TGCGCCAGCAGCCCAGGCAACTCTGGAAACACCATATATTTT.

The DNA of the CDR3 is TGTGCCAGCAGTCTAGGGACAGGGGCTTATAGCAATCAGCCCCAGCATTTT. This codes for CASSLGTGAYSNQPQHF. The chain has TRBV27 and TRBJ1-5, with TRBD1 matching over 10 bases. Germline lookup yields CDR1 MNHEY and CDR2 SMNVEV (reference sequence). Losses at the gene ends were 5 bases for V and 0 bases for J; bases not matched to a gene: 7. The CDR3 loop spans 17 amino acids.

This chain joins TRBV28 and TRBJ2-5; 16 bases agree with TRBD2. V lost 5 bases and J lost 4; bases outside the gene matches: 10. The germline gives CDR1 MDHEN, CDR2 SYDVKM. The CDR3 spans 18 residues. CDR3 protein: CASSLGLAGGPFLETQYF. The CDR3 DNA reads TGTGCCAGCAGTCTGGGACTAGCGGGAGGGCCCTTTCTAGAGACCCAGTACTTC. Variable domain in full (rest from reference TRBV28 and TRBJ2-5): DVKVTQSSRYLVKRTGEKVFLECVQDMDHENMFWYRQDPGLGLRLIYFSYDVKMKEKGDIPEGYSVSREKKERFSLILESASTNQTSMYLCASSLGLAGGPFLETQYFGPGTRLLVL.

This chain links TRBV5-4 with TRBJ1-1, with 7 bases matching TRBD1. CDR1 and CDR2 (germline): SGHNT, YYREEE (reference sequence). This CDR3 is 17 amino acids long. V was clipped by 4 bases and J by 2 bases; unmatched bases: 14. The CDR3 DNA follows: TGTGCCAGCAGCAACAATCCCGCCGGGACAGCAAACACTGAAGCTTTCTTT. Translating gives CASSNNPAGTANTEAFF.

The table lists this clone with a count of one. The chain links TRBV28 to TRBJ1-2, with D possibly TRBD1 on 6 matching bases. Trimming stripped 7 bases from V and 8 bases from J, with 17 bases between. The CDR3 is made up of 13 amino acids. Germline-derived CDR1 and CDR2 are MDHEN and SYDVKM. The CDR3 is CASTLSPRGGYTF. The CDR3 bases are TGTGCCAGCACACTTTCCCCCAGGGGCGGCTACACCTTC.

The chain employs TRBV2 and TRBJ1-2; no reliable D call. CDR1 is SNHLY and CDR2 is FYNNEI in the germline V gene. The CDR3 has 12 residues. Trimming cost V 6 bases and J 4 bases, with 9 bases left between them. CDR3 residues: CASSLGGYGYTF. CDR3 nucleotide sequence: TGTGCCAGCAGCCTGGGAGGCTATGGCTACACCTTC.

This clone turned up a few times. The chain combines TRBV19 with TRBJ2-2; D might be TRBD1 (6 bases). This CDR3 region has 13 residues. CDR1 LNHDA and CDR2 SQIVND come from the germline V gene (reference sequence). Trimming removed 4 bases at V and 6 bases at J, with 9 bases between. This chain's CDR3 is CASSRGGPGELFF. The CDR3 coding sequence is TGTGCCAGTAGTAGAGGGGGTCCCGGGGAGCTGTTTTTT.

CDR3 region: CASSSWTPKEELFF. The CDR3 region has the DNA TGTGCCAGCAGTTCCTGGACCCCCAAGGAGGAACTGTTTTTT. The chain combines TRBV28 with TRBJ1-4, with D unresolved. The CDR3 consists of 14 residues. Germline V gene sequence: CDR1 MDHEN, CDR2 SYDVKM. V was cut by 4 bases and J by 12 bases, with 18 bases left in between.

The CDR3 DNA reads as TGTGCCAGCAGCGTAGAGGCAGACTATGGCTACACCTTC. Residues: CASSVEADYGYTF. The chain joins TRBV9 to TRBJ1-2; D gene uncertain. V dropped 0 bases and J dropped 3 bases, with 6 bases sitting between them. From germline, CDR1 is SGDLS and CDR2 YYNGEE. This CDR3 spans 13 amino acids.

The chain recombines TRBV19 with TRBJ2-1; a possible D gene is TRBD2 (5 bases). The ends were cut back, 3 bases at V and 7 bases at J, with 13 bases in the middle. Germline V gives CDR1 LNHDA, CDR2 SQIVND (reference sequence). This CDR3 contains 14 residues. CDR3 sequence reads: CASSIVGRRNEQFF. The CDR3 DNA sequence: TGTGCCAGTAGTATTGTAGGGAGAAGGAATGAGCAGTTCTTC.

This clone came up once. The V and J genes are TRBV5-8 and TRBJ1-1; D ambiguous. Germline V CDR1 and CDR2: SGHTS, YDEGEE. The CDR3 loop spans 14 amino acids. Trimming took off 0 bases at V and 3 bases at J, with 9 bases between the two ends. CDR3 in amino acids: CASSLVARHTEAFF. In nucleotides, the CDR3 is TGTGCCAGCAGCTTGGTGGCGCGTCACACTGAAGCTTTCTTT.

The chain employs TRBV30 and TRBJ2-7; 13 nucleotides line up with TRBD2. Germline V gives CDR1 GTSNPN, CDR2 SVGIG (reference sequence). This CDR3 is 18 amino acids long. V was clipped by 0 bases and J by 4 bases; unmatched bases: 12. The CDR3 sequence: CAWSVPGRLAGGLYEQYF. For the CDR3, the DNA is TGTGCCTGGAGTGTACCGGGTCGACTAGCGGGAGGACTGTACGAGCAGTACTTC.

The chain combines TRBV9 with TRBJ2-5; tentative D call: TRBD2 (6 bases). Germline CDR1 and CDR2: SGDLS and YYNGEE. With 0 bases removed from V and 4 bases from J, the gap between germline ends came to 10 bases. The CDR3 runs to 14 residues. The CDR3 here is CASSVGQGGETQYF. The CDR3 nucleotides are TGTGCCAGCAGCGTAGGGCAGGGAGGAGAGACCCAGTACTTC. The whole variable domain, filled in from reference TRBV9 and TRBJ2-5, reads DSGVTQTPKHLITATGQRVTLRCSPRSGDLSVYWYQQSLDQGLQFLIQYYNGEERAKGNILERFSAQQFPDLHSELNLSSLELGDSALYFCASSVGQGGETQYFGPGTRLLVL.

V is TRBV7-2 and J is TRBJ2-7, with 12 bases that match TRBD2. Trimming took 5 bases from V and 4 from J; bases not matched to a gene: 3. The CDR3 has 14 amino acids. Germline CDR1 reads SGHTA; CDR2 reads FQGNSA. The CDR3 is CASSLTSGRYEQYF. The DNA for the CDR3 is TGTGCCAGCAGCCTAACTAGCGGGAGGTACGAGCAGTACTTC.

The chain uses TRBV19 and TRBJ1-5; the D gene is possibly TRBD1 (6 bases). The germline gives CDR1 LNHDA, CDR2 SQIVND (reference sequence). Trimming took off 6 bases at V and 3 bases at J, with 9 bases between the two ends. The CDR3 has 13 amino acids. This CDR3 is CASRGQLNQPQHF. CDR3 nucleotide sequence: TGTGCCAGTAGAGGACAGCTCAATCAGCCCCAGCATTTT.